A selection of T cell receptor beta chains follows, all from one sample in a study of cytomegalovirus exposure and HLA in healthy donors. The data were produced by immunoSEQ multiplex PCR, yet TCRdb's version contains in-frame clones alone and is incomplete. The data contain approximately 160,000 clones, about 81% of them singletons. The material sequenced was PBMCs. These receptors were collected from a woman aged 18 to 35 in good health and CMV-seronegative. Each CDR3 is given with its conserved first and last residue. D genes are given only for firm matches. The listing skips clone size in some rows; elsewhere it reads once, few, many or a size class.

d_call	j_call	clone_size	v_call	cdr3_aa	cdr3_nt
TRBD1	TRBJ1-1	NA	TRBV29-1	CSAGQGLNTEAFF	TGCAGCGCGGGACAGGGGTTAAACACTGAAGCTTTCTTT
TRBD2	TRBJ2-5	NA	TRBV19	CASSIRSLAGEETQYF	TGTGCCAGTAGTATACGTAGCCTAGCGGGGGAAGAGACCCAGTACTTC
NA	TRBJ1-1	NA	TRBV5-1	CASSPKERHSGMNTEAFF	TGCGCCAGCAGCCCGAAAGAAAGGCATTCAGGCATGAACACTGAAGCTTTCTTT
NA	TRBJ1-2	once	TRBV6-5	CASSSDKNYGYTF	TGTGCCAGCAGTTCCGACAAGAACTATGGCTACACCTTC
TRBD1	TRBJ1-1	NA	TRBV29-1	CSVLRQGRGNTEAFF	TGCAGCGTCCTGCGACAGGGAAGGGGGAACACTGAAGCTTTCTTT
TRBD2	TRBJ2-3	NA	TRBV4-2	CASSPIQSSGRAPDTQYF	TGTGCCAGCAGCCCCATTCAGAGTAGCGGGAGGGCCCCAGATACGCAGTATTTT
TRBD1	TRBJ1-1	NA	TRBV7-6	CASSLGVWAGGSSDTEAFF	TGTGCCAGCAGCTTAGGAGTTTGGGCAGGGGGCTCGTCGGACACTGAAGCTTTCTTT
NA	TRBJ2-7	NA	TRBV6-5	CASSRRDSYYEQYF	TGTGCCAGCAGCCGCCGGGACTCCTACTACGAGCAGTACTTC
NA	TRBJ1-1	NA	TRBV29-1	CSVQSQGSTEAFF	TGCAGCGTTCAGTCACAGGGATCCACTGAAGCTTTCTTT
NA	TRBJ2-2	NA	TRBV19	CASSTAAVNTGELFF	TGTGCCAGTAGTACGGCGGCCGTGAACACCGGGGAGCTGTTTTTT
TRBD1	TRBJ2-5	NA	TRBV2	CASSALNRDRAVNF	TGTGCCAGCAGCGCTCTTAATCGGGACAGGGCAGTAAACTTC
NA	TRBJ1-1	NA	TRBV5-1	CASSSSGTYTEAFF	TGCGCCAGCAGCTCCTCGGGTACTTACACTGAAGCTTTCTTT
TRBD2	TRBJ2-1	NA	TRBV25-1	CASSEHRGGDSSYNEQFF	TGTGCCAGCAGTGAACACCGCGGGGGTGATAGCTCCTACAATGAGCAGTTCTTC
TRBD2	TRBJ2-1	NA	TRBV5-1	CASASGSHNNEQFF	TGCGCCAGCGCTAGCGGGAGTCATAACAATGAGCAGTTCTTC
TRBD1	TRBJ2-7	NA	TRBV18	CASSPRDRGYEQYF	TGTGCCAGCTCACCCCGGGACAGGGGTTACGAGCAGTACTTC
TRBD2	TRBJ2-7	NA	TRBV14	CASSQESGGPSYEQYF	TGTGCCAGCAGCCAGGAGAGCGGGGGGCCTTCCTACGAGCAGTACTTC
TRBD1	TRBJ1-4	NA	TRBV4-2	CASSQTGSDEKLFF	TGTGCCAGCAGCCAGACAGGGTCGGATGAAAAACTGTTTTTT